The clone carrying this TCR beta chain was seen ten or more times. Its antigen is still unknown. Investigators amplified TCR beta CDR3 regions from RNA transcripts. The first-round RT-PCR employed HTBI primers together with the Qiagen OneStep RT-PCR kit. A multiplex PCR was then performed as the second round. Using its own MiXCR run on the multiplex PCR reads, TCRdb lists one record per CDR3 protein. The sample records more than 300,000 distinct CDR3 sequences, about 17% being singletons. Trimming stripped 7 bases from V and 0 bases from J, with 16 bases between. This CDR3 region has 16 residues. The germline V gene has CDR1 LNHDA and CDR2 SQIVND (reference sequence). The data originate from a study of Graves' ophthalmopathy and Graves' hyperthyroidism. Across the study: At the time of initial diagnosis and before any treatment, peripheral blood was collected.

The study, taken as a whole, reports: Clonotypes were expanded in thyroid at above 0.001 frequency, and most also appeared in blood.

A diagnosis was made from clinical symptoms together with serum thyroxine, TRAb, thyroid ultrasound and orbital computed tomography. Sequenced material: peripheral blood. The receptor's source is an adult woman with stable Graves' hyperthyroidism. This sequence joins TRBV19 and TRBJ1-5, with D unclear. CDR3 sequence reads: CASTQLASNSNQPQHF. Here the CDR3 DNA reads TGTGCCAGTACCCAACTCGCGTCCAATAGCAATCAGCCCCAGCATTTT.